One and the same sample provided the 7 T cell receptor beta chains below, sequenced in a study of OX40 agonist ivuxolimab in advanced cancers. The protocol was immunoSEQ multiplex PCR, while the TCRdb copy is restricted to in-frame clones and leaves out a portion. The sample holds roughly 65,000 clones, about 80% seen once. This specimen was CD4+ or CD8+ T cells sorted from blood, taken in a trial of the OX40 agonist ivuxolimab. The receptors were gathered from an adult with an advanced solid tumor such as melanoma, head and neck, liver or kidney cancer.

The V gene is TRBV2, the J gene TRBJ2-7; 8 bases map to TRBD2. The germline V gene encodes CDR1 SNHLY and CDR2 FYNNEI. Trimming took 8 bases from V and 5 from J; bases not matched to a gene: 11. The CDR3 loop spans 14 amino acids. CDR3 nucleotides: TGTGCCAGCGGCCGGGGGGGGCGAATCCACGAGCAGTACTTC. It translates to CASGRGGRIHEQYF.

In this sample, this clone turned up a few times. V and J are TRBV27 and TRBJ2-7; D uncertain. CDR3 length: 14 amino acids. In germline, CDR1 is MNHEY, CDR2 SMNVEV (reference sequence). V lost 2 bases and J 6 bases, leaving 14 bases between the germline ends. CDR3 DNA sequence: TGTGCCAGCAGTTTAAACCCCAAAACGGGCGAGCAGTACTTC. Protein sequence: CASSLNPKTGEQYF.

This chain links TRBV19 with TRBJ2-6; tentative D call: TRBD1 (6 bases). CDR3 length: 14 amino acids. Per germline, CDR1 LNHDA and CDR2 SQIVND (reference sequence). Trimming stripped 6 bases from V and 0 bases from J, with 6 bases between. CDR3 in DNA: TGTGCCAGTAGGGGGGCCTCTGGGGCCAACGTCCTGACTTTC. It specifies CASRGASGANVLTF.

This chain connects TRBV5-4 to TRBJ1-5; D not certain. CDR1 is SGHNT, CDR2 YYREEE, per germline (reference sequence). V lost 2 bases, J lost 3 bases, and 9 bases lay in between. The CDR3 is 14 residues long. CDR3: CASSLFGPNQPQHF. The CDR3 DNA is TGTGCCAGCAGCTTATTTGGTCCCAATCAGCCCCAGCATTTT.

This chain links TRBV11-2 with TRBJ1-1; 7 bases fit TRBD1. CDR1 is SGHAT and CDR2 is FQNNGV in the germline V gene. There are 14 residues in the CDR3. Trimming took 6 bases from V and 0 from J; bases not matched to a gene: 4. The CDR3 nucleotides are TGTGCCAGCAGGGGGACAGCTTTGAACACTGAAGCTTTCTTT. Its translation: CASRGTALNTEAFF.

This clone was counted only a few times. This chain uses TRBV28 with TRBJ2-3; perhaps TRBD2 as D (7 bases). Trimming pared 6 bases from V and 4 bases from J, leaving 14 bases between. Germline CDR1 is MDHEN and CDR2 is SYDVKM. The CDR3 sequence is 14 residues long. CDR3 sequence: CASSRGAMPDTQYF. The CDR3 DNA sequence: TGTGCCAGCAGCCGGGGGGCGATGCCAGATACGCAGTATTTT.

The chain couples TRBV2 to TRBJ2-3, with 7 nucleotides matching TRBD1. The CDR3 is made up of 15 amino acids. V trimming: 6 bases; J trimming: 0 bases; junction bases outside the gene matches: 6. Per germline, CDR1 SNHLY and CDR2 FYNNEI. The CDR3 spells CASSEQGISTDTQYF. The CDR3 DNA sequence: TGTGCCAGCAGCGAACAGGGGATTAGCACAGATACGCAGTATTTT.